This TCR beta chain was identified during a study of blood T cell repertoires in COVID-19. Per germline, CDR1 ENHRY and CDR2 SYGVKD. V dropped 9 bases and J dropped 4; count of bases not matched to a gene: 6. The CDR3 covers 13 residues. In the authors' workflow: Quantification of nucleated cells was approximated via reference gene primer amplification. Sequencing was performed with immunoSEQ multiplex PCR; in TCRdb, only in-frame clones are kept and a portion is missing. That table is the source of V, J and clone size, and D and trimming were worked out from the DNA. The repertoire holds 55,000 to 70,000 clones, with roughly 82% as singletons.

The material sequenced was peripheral blood. This chain uses TRBV10-3 with TRBJ1-5, with TRBD1 matching 7 bases. The TCR was taken from a woman aged 60-70 years with acute or convalescent COVID-19. This CDR3 reads CAIGGQRNQPQHF. CDR3 in DNA: TGTGCCATAGGGGGACAGCGAAATCAGCCCCAGCATTTT.